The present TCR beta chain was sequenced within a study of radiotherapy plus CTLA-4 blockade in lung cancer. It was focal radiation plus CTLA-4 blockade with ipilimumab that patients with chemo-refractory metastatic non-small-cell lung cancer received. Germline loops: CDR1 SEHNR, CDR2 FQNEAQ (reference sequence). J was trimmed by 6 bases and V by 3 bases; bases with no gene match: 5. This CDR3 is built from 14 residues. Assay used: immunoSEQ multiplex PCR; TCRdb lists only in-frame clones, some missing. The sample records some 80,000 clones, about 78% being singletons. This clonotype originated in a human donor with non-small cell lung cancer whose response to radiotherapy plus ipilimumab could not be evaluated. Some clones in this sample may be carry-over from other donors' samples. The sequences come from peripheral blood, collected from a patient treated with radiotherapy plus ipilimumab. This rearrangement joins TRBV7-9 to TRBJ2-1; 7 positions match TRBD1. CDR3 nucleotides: TGTGCCAGCAGCTTTTCCTACAGGGGCAATGAGCAGTTCTTC. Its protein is CASSFSYRGNEQFF.